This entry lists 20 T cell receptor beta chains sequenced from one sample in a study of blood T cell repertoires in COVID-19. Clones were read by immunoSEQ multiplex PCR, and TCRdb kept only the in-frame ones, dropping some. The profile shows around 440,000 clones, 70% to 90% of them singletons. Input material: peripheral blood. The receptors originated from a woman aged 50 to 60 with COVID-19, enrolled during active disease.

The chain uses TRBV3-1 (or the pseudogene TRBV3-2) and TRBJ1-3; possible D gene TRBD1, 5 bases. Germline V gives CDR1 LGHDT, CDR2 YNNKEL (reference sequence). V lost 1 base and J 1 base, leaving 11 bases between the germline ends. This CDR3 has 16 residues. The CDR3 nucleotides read TGTGCCAGCAGCCAAGTCGGACACTCATCTGGAAACACCATATATTTT. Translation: CASSQVGHSSGNTIYF.

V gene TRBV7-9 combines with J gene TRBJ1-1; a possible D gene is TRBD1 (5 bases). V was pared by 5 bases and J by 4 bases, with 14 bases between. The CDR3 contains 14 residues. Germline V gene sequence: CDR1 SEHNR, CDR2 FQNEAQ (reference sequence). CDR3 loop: CASSPTRVFTEAFF. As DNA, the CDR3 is TGTGCCAGCAGCCCCACCAGGGTGTTCACTGAAGCTTTCTTT.

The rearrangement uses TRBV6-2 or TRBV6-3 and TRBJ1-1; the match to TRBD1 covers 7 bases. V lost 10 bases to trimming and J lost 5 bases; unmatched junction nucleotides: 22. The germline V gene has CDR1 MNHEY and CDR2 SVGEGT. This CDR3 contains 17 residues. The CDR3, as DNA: TGTGCCACCCGCCCTTCCACAGGGGCTGAAGCTAGGACTGAAGCTTTCTTT. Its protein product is CATRPSTGAEARTEAFF.

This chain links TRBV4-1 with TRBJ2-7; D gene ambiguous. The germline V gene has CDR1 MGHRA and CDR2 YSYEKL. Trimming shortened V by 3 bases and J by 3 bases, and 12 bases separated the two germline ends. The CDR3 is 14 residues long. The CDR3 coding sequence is TGCGCCAGCAGCCATTCGGTGGTCGACTACGAGCAGTACTTC. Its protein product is CASSHSVVDYEQYF.

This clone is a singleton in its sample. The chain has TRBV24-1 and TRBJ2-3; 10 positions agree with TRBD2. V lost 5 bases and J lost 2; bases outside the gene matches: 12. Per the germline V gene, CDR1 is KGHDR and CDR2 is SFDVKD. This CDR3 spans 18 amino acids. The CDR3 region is CATSGNSGGARITDTQYF. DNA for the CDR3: TGTGCCACCAGTGGAAACAGCGGGGGGGCGAGGATCACAGATACGCAGTATTTT.

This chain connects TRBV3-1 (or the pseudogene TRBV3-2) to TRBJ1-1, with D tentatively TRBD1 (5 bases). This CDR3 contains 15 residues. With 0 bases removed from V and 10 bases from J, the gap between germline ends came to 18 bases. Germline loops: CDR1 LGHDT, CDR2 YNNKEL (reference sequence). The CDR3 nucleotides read TGTGCCAGCAGCCAAGAGGGCAGGGAACGGAATGGAGCTTTCTTT. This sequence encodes CASSQEGRERNGAFF.

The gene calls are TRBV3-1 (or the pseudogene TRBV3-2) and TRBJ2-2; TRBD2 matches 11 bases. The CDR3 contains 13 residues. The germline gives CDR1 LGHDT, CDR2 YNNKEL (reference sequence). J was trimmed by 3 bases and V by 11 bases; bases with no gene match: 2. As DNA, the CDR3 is TGTGCCGGGGGACTAGCGGACACCGGGGAGCTGTTTTTT. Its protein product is CAGGLADTGELFF.

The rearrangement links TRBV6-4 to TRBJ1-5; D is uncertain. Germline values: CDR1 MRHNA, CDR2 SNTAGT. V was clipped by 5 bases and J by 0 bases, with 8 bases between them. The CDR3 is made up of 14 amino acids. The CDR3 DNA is TGTGCCAGCAGTCCAGGCCATAGCAATCAGCCCCAGCATTTT. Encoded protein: CASSPGHSNQPQHF.

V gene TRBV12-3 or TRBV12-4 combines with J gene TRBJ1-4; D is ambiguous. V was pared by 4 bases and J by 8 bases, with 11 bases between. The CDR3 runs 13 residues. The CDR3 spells CASSSRTGEKLFF. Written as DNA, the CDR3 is TGTGCCAGCAGTTCCAGGACTGGGGAAAAACTGTTTTTT.

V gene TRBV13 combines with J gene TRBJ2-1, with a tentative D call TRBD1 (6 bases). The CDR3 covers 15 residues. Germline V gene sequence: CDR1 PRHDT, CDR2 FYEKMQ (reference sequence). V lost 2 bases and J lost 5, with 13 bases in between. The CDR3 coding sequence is TGTGCCAGCAGCTTACGGTCTACAGGGCACAATGAGCAGTTCTTC. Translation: CASSLRSTGHNEQFF.

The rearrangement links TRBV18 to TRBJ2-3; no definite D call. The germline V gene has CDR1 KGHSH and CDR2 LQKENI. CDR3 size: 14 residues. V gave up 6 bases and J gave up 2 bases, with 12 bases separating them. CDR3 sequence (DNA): TGTGCCAGCTCTCCTCAACGGTCCACAGATACGCAGTATTTT. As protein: CASSPQRSTDTQYF.

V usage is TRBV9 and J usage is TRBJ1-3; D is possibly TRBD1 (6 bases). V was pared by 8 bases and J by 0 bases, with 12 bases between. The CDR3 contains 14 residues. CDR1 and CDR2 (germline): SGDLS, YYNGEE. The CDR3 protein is CASREGDSGNTIYF. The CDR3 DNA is TGTGCCAGTAGGGAGGGGGACTCTGGAAACACCATATATTTT.

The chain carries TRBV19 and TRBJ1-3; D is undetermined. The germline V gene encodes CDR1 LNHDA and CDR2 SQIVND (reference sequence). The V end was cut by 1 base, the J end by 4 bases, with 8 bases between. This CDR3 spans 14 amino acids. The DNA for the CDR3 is TGTGCCAGTAGTATAGGCGAGTCCGGAAACACCATATATTTT. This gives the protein CASSIGESGNTIYF.

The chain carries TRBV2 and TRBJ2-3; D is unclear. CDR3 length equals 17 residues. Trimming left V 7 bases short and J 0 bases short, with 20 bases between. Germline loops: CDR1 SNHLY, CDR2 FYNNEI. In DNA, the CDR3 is TGTGCCAGCACTTCGATACGCTCCGGGTCTAGCACAGATACGCAGTATTTT. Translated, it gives CASTSIRSGSSTDTQYF.

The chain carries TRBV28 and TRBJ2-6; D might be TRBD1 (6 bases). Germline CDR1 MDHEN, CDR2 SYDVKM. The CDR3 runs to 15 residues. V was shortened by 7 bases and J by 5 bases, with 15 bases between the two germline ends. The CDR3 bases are TGTGCCAGCACCAACACCCAGGGGTGGGCCAACGTCCTGACTTTC. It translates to CASTNTQGWANVLTF.

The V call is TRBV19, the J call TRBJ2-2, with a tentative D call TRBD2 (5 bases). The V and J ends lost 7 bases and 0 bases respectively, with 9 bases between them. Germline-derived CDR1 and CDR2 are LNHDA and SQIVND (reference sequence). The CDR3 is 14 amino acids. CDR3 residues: CASKGAANTGELFF. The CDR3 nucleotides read TGTGCCAGTAAGGGAGCCGCGAACACCGGGGAGCTGTTTTTT.

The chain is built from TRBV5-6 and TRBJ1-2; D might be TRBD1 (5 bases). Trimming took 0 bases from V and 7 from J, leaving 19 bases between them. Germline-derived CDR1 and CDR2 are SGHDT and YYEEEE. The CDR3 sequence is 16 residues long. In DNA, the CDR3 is TGTGCCAGCAGCTTGGACCAGGGAGGGCCACTAAGTGGCTACACCTTC. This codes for CASSLDQGGPLSGYTF.

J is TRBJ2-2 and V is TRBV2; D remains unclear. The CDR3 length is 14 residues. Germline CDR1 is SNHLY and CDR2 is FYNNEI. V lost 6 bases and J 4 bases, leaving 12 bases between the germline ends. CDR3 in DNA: TGTGCCAGCAGAGAGTCCTTACTCACCGGGGAGCTGTTTTTT. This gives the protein CASRESLLTGELFF.

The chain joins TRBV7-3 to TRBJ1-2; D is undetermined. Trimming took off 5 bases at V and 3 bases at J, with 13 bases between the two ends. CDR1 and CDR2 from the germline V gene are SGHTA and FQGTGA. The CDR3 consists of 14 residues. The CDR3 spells CASSPTPVYYGYTF. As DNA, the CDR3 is TGTGCCAGCAGCCCCACCCCGGTGTACTATGGCTACACCTTC.

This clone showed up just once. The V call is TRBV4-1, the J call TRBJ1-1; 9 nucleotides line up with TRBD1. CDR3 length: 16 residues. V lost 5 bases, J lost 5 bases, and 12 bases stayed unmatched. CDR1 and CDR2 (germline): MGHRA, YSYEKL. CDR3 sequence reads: CASSGKGQGYSTEAFF. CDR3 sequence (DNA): TGCGCCAGCAGCGGGAAGGGACAGGGATACTCGACTGAAGCTTTCTTT.